This T cell receptor (beta chain) comes out of a study of T cell responses to AZD1222 COVID-19 vaccine. Deletions cut 6 bases from V and 4 bases from J, with 10 bases between. CDR3 length: 13 amino acids. Germline CDR1 and CDR2: SNHLY and FYNNEI. Study observations and caveats: Spike-specific TCR breadth and depth were elevated following two AZD1222 doses. Nearly half of unique spike-specific TCRs reportedly avoided B.1.351 and B.1.1.7 mutated regions. It should be noted that donors were predominantly white British and more often female, and clonal diversity was possibly underestimated. Vaccine-associated CD4 TCRs spanned spike, dominant at 160-218 and 743-854.

The assay was immunoSEQ multiplex PCR, and TCRdb's table has in-frame clones only and misses some. The sample holds about 160,000 clones; approximately 90% are singletons and the top ten take 4.4%. In the case of this clone: The antigen is unknown.

This receptor was obtained from an adult in good health. The sample was peripheral blood, taken on day 0 of MenACWY control vaccination. The chain is built from TRBV2 and TRBJ1-5; unclear D gene. Here the CDR3 DNA reads TGTGCCAGCAGCCCGGACCAGAATCAGCCCCAGCATTTT. Protein: CASSPDQNQPQHF.